The T cell receptor (beta chain) under discussion was sequenced for a study of blood T cell repertoires in COVID-19. Clones were sequenced by immunoSEQ multiplex PCR, and TCRdb holds only the in-frame ones, with some missing. The sample carries 29,000 or so clones, 68% recorded once. Per germline, CDR1 MNHEY and CDR2 SMNVEV (reference sequence). V was pared by 4 bases and J by 1 base, with 15 bases between. The CDR3 is 16 residues long. The sequencing input was peripheral blood. The sequence was obtained from a human donor in a cohort sampled during active COVID-19. The chain carries TRBV27 and TRBJ2-3, with a weak D call TRBD2 (7 bases). The CDR3 protein is CASSSPRGARTDTQYF. The CDR3 DNA follows: TGTGCCAGCAGTTCCCCTCGGGGGGCACGCACAGATACGCAGTATTTT.